This record concerns one T cell receptor beta chain sequence. Per the study methods: Researchers report that nucleated cell counts were estimated from reference gene primer amplification. Using immunoSEQ multiplex PCR, the repertoire was profiled, and TCRdb retains in-frame clones only, with some absent. Clone size and V and J calls were adopted from that table, with D and trimming inferred from the DNA. The table records about 280,000 clones, roughly 85% of them present only once. This record comes from a study of blood T cell repertoires in COVID-19. The wider study: Sites across the United States, Italy and Spain contributed samples from acute and convalescent COVID-19. T cells, B-cell-depleted T cells, or PBMCs provided the cDNA or gDNA that served as material.

CDR3 length equals 14 residues. Deletions cut 0 bases from V and 0 bases from J, with 6 bases between. Germline V gene sequence: CDR1 SGHKS, CDR2 YYEKEE (reference sequence). This sequence originates from a man over 45 with active or convalescent COVID-19. V gene TRBV5-5 combines with J gene TRBJ2-5; D not certain. Sequencing used peripheral blood. The CDR3 DNA follows: TGTGCCAGCAGCTTGGCGGTGTACCAAGAGACCCAGTACTTC. Translated: CASSLAVYQETQYF.